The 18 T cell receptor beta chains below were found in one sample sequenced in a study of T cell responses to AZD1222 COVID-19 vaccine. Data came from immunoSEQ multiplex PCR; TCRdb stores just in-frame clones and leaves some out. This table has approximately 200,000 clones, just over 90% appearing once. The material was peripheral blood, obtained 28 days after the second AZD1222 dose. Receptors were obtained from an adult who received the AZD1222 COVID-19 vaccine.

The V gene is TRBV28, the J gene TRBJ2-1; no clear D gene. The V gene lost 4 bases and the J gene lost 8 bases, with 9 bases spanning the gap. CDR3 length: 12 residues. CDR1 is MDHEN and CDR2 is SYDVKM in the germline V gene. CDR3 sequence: CASSSRLYEQFF. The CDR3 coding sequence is TGTGCCAGCAGTTCCCGGCTCTATGAGCAGTTCTTC.

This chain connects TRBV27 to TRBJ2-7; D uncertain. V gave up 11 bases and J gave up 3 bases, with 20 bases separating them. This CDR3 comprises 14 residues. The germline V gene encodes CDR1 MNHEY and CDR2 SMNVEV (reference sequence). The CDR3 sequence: CASRVSPSRYEQYF. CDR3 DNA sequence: TGTGCCTCCCGAGTGAGCCCTTCACGCTACGAGCAGTACTTC.

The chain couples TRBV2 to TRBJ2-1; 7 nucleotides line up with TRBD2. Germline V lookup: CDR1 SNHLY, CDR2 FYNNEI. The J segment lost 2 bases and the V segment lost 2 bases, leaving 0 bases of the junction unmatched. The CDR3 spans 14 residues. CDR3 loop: CASSELAAYNEQFF. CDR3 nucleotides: TGTGCCAGCAGTGAACTAGCGGCCTACAATGAGCAGTTCTTC. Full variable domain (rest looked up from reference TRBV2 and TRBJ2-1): EPEVTQTPSHQVTQMGQEVILRCVPISNHLYFYWYRQILGQKVEFLVSFYNNEISEKSEIFDDQFSVERPDGSNFTLKIRSTKLEDSAMYFCASSELAAYNEQFFGPGTRLTVL.

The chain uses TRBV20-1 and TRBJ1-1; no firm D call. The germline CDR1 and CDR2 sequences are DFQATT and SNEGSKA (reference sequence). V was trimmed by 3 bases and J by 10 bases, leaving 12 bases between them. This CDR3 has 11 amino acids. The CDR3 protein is CSASPGDRAFF. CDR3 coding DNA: TGCAGTGCTAGCCCCGGGGATCGAGCTTTCTTT.

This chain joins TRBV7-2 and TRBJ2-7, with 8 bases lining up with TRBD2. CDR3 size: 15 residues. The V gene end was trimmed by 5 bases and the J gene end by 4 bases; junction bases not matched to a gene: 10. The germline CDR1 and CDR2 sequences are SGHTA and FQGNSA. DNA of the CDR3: TGTGCCAGCAGCGCCCCTGTAGCGGGAAAATACGAGCAGTACTTC. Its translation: CASSAPVAGKYEQYF. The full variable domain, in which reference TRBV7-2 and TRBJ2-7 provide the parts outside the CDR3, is GAGVSQSPSNKVTEKGKDVELRCDPISGHTALYWYRQSLGQGLEFLIYFQGNSAPDKSGLPSDRFSAERTGGSVSTLTIQRTQQEDSAVYLCASSAPVAGKYEQYFGPGTRLTVT.

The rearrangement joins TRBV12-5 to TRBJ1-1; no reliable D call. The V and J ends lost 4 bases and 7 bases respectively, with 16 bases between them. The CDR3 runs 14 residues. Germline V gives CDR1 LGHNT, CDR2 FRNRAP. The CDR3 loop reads CASGSRGGLGEAFF. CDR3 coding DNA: TGTGCTAGTGGTTCCCGCGGTGGCTTGGGTGAAGCTTTCTTT.

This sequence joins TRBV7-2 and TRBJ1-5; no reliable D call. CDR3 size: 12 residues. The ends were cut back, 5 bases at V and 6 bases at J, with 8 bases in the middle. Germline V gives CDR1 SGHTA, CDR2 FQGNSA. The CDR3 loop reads CASSRPGQPQHF. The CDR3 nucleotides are TGTGCCAGCAGCAGGCCAGGTCAGCCCCAGCATTTT.

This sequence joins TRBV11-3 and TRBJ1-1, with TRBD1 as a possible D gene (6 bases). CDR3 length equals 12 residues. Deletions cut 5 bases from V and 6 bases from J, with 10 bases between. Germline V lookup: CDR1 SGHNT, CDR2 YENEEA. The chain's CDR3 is CASSPRTAEAFF. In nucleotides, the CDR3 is TGTGCCAGCAGCCCTCGGACAGCTGAAGCTTTCTTT.

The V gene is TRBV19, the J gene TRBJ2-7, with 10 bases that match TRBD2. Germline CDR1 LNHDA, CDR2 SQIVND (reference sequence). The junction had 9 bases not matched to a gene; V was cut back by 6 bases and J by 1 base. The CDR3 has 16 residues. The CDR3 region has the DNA TGTGCCAGTAGCGGACCCACTAGCGGGGATTCCTACGAGCAGTACTTC. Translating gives CASSGPTSGDSYEQYF.

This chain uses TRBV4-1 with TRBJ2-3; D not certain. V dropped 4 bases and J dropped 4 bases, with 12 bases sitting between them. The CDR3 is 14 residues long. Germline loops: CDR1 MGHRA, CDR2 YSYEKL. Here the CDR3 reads CASSLDPSADTQYF. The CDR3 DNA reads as TGCGCCAGCAGCCTAGACCCATCGGCAGATACGCAGTATTTT.

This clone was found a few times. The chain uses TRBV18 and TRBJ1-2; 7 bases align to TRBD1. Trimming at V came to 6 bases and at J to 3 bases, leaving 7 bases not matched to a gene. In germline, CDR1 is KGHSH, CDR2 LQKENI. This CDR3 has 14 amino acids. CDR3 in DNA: TGTGCCAGCTCGCCCGGGACAGATGACTATGGCTACACCTTC. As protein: CASSPGTDDYGYTF.

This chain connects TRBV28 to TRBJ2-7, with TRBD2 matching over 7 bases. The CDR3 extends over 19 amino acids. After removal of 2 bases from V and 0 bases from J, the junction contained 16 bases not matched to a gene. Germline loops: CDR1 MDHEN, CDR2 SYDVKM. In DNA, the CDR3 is TGTGCCAGCAGTTTAATGCTGTTACAGCGGGGAATCAGCTCCTACGAGCAGTACTTC. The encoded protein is CASSLMLLQRGISSYEQYF.

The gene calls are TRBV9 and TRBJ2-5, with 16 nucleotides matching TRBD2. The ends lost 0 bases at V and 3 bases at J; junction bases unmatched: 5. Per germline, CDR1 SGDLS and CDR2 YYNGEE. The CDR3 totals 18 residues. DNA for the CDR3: TGTGCCAGCAGCGTAGGCCACGGGACTAGCGGGAGGGAAGAGACCCAGTACTTC. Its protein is CASSVGHGTSGREETQYF.

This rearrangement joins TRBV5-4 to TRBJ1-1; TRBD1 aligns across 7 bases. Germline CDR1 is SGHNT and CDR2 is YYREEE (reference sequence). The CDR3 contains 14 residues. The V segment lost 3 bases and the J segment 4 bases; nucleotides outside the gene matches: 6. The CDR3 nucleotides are TGTGCCAGCAGCTCGGAGCAGGGGGTCACTGAAGCTTTCTTT. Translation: CASSSEQGVTEAFF.

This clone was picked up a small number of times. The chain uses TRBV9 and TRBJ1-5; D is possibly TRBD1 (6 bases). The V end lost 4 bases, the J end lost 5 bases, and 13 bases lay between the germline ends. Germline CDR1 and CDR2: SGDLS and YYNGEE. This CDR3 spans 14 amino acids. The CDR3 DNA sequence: TGTGCCAGCAGCCCATCCGGGACATATCAGCCCCAGCATTTT. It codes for CASSPSGTYQPQHF.

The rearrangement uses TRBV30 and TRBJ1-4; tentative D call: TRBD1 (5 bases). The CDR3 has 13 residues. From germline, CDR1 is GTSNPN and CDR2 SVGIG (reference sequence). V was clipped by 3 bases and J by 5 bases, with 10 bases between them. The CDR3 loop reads CAWSGGANEKLFF. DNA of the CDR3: TGTGCCTGGAGCGGAGGGGCGAATGAAAAACTGTTTTTT.

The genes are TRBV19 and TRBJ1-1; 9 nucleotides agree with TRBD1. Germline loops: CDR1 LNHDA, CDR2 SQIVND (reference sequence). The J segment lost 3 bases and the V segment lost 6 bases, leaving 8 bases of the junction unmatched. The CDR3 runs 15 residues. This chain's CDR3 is CASSIDTGGYTEAFF. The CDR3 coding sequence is TGTGCCAGTAGCATCGATACAGGGGGCTACACTGAAGCTTTCTTT.

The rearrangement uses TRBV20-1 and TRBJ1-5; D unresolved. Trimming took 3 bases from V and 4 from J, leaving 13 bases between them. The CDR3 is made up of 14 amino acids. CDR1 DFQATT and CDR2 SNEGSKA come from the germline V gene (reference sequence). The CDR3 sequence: CSASFAATNQPQHF. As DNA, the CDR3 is TGCAGTGCTAGTTTTGCAGCGACTAATCAGCCCCAGCATTTT.